This note documents a single T cell receptor (beta chain) sequence. The antigen remains unidentified. The data derive from a study of cytotoxic CD8 clonotypes in ibrutinib-treated CLL. The germline CDR1 and CDR2 sequences are MGHRA and YSYEKL. This CDR3 spans 19 amino acids. V was clipped by 4 bases and J by 5 bases; unmatched bases: 11. Generated by immunoSEQ multiplex PCR, the TCRdb table keeps only in-frame clones and is missing some. The sample contains 65,000 to 90,000 clones, roughly 83% of which appear only once. Overall study findings and caveats: Clonality correlated strongly with circulating CD8+ T cells and exceeded age-matched healthy donors at baseline.

The V and J genes are TRBV4-1 and TRBJ2-2; TRBD2 agrees at 15 bases. The receptor was derived from a human donor with chronic lymphocytic leukemia. The input for sequencing was PBMCs, taken after 24 months of ibrutinib treatment. CDR3 amino acids: CASSRSGLAGGPRTGELFF. The CDR3 region has the DNA TGCGCCAGCAGCCGCTCAGGACTAGCGGGAGGGCCGAGGACCGGGGAGCTGTTTTTT.